This T cell receptor beta chain emerged from a study of T cell responses to AZD1222 COVID-19 vaccine. General observations from the study: As reported, nearly half of all spike-specific TCRs target variant regions that are unmutated. Donors were chiefly white British, with a greater number of females, and clonal diversity was perhaps underestimated. Baseline serology detected seropositivity in only a handful of AZD1222 recipients. After two AZD1222 doses, spike-specific TCR breadth and depth rose versus day 0.

Deletions cut 8 bases from V and 2 bases from J, with 18 bases between. CDR1 and CDR2 from the germline V gene are MNHEY and SVGAGI. The CDR3 extends over 15 amino acids. Assay: immunoSEQ multiplex PCR; the TCRdb copy retains only in-frame clones and omits some. The sample has about 150,000 clones, around nine tenths seen once. Points on this clone: Its matching antigen is unknown.

V is TRBV6-5 and J is TRBJ1-1; TRBD1 might be the D (5 bases). The clonotype originates from an adult in good health. Sequences were derived from peripheral blood, sampled on day 0 of AZD1222 vaccination. Written as DNA, the CDR3 is TGTGCCAGCGATTCCATCGTCAGGGTAAACACTGAAGCTTTCTTT. Amino acids: CASDSIVRVNTEAFF.